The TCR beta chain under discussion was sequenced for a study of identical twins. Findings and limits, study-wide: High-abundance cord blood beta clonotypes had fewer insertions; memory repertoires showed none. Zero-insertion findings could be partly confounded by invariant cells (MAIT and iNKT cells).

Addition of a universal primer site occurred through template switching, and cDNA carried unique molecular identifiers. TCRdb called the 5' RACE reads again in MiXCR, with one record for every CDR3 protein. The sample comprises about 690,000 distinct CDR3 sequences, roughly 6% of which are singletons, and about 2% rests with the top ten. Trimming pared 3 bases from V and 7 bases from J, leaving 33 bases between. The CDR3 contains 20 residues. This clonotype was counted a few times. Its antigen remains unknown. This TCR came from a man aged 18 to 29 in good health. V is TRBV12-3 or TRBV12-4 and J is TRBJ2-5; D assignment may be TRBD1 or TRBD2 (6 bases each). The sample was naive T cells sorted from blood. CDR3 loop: CASSFSRDQGGRITAGTQYF. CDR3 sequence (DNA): TGTGCCAGCAGTTTTAGCAGGGACCAAGGGGGGAGGATCACAGCGGGGACCCAGTACTTC.